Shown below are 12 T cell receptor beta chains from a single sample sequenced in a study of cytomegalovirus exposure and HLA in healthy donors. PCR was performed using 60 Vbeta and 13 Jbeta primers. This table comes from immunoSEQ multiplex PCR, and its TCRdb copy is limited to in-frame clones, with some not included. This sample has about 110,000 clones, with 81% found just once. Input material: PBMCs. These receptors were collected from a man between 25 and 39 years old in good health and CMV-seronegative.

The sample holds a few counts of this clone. CDR3 in amino acids: CASSSGTDQETQYF. DNA for the CDR3: TGTGCCAGCAGCTCGGGGACAGACCAAGAGACCCAGTACTTC. V gene TRBV5-4 combines with J gene TRBJ2-5, with TRBD1 matching over 7 bases. The CDR3 is 14 amino acids. Germline loops: CDR1 SGHNT, CDR2 YYREEE (reference sequence). J gave up 0 bases and V 3 bases, and 2 bases lay outside the gene matches.

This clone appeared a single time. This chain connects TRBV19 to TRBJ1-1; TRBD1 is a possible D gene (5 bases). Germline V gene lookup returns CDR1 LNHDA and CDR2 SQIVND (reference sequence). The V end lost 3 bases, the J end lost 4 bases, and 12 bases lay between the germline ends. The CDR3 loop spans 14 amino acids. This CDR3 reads CASSIGGGVTEAFF. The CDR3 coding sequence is TGTGCCAGTAGTATCGGCGGGGGAGTCACTGAAGCTTTCTTT.

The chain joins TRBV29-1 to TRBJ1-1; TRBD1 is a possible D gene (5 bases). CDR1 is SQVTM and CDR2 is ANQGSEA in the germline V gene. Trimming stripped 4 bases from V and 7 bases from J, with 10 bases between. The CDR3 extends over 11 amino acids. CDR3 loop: CSVARVFEAFF. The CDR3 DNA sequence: TGCAGCGTTGCCAGGGTTTTTGAAGCTTTCTTT.

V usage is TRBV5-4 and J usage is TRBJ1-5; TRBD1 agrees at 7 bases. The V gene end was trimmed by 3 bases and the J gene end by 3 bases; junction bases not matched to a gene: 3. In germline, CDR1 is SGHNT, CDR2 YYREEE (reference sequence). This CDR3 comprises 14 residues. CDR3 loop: CASSSGQLNQPQHF. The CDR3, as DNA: TGTGCCAGCAGCTCGGGACAGCTCAATCAGCCCCAGCATTTT.

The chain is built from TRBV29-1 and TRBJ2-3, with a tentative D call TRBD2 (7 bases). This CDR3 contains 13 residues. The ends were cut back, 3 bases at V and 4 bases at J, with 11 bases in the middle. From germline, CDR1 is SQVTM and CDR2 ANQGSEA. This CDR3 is CSVDGGQADTQYF. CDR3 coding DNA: TGCAGCGTTGACGGGGGGCAAGCAGATACGCAGTATTTT.

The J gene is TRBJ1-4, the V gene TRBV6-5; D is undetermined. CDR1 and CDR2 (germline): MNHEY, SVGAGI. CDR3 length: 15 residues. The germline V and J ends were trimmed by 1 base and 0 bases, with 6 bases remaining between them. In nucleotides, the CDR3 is TGTGCCAGCAGTTACTGGCCAGCAACTAATGAAAAACTGTTTTTT. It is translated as CASSYWPATNEKLFF.

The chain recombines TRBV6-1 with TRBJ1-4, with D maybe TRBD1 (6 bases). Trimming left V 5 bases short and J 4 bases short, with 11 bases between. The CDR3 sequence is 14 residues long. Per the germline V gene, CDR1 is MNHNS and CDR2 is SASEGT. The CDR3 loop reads CASSRGAGNEKLFF. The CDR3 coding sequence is TGTGCCAGCAGTCGGGGGGCGGGTAATGAAAAACTGTTTTTT.

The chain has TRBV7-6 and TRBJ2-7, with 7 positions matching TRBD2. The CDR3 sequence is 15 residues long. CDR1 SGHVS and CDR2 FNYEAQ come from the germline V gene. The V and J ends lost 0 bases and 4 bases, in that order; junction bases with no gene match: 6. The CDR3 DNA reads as TGTGCCAGCAGCTTAGCGGGGCGGGAGAGGTACGAGCAGTACTTC. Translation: CASSLAGRERYEQYF.

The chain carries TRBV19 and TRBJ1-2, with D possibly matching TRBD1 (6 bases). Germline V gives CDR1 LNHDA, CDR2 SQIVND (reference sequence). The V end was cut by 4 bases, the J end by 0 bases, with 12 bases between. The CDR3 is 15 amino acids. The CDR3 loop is CASSSTGTANYGYTF. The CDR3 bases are TGTGCCAGTAGTAGCACAGGGACGGCTAACTATGGCTACACCTTC. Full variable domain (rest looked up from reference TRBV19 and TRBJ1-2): DGGITQSPKYLFRKEGQNVTLSCEQNLNHDAMYWYRQDPGQGLRLIYYSQIVNDFQKGDIAEGYSVSREKKESFPLTVTSAQKNPTAFYLCASSSTGTANYGYTFGSGTRLTVV.

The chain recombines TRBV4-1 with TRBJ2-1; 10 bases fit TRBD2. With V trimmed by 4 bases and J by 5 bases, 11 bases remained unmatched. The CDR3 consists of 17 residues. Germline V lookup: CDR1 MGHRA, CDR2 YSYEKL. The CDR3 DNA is TGCGCCAGCAGCCCCTTTAACGGGCTAGCGGGGGACAATGAGCAGTTCTTC. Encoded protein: CASSPFNGLAGDNEQFF.

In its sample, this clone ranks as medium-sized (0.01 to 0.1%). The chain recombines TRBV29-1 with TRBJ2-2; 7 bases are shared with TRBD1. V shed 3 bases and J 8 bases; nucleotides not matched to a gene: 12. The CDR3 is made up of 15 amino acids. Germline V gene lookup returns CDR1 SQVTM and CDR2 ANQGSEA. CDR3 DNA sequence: TGCAGCGTTGAGCTCGGGACAGCCCCGATTGGGGAGCTGTTTTTT. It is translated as CSVELGTAPIGELFF.

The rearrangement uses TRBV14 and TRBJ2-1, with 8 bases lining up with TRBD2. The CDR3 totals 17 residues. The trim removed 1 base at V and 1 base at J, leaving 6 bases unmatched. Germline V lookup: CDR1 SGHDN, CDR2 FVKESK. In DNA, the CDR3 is TGTGCCAGCAGCCAAGGGAGACGGGGGGGATCCTACAATGAGCAGTTCTTC. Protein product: CASSQGRRGGSYNEQFF.